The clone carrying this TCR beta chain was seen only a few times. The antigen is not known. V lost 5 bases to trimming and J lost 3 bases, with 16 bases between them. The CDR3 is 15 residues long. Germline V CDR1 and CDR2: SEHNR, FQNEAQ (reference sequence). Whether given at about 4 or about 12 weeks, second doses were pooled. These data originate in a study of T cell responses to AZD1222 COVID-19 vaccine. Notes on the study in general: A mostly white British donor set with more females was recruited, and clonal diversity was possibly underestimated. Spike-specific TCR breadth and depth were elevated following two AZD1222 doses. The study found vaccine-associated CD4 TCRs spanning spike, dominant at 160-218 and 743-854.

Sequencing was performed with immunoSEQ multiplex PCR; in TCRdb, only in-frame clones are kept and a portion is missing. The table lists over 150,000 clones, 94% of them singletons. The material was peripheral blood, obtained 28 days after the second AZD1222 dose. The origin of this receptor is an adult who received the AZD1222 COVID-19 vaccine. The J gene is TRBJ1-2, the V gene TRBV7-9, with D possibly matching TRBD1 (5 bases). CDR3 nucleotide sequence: TGTGCCAGCAGCCTCCTCGCGGGGGGGTACTATGGCTACACCTTC. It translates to CASSLLAGGYYGYTF.